The 8 T cell receptor beta chains in this list originate from one sample, sequenced in a study of shared clonotypes between healthy human individuals (dated by TCRdb to the early 2020s). The protocol used for the library was the immunoSEQ multiplex PCR assay. As stored in TCRdb, this immuneACCESS dataset retains in-frame rearrangements with V and J assigned. A fraction of the clones does not appear; measured against another copy, unresolved V genes explain less than half of the discrepancy, and the remainder lacks a known reason. The sample has approximately 2.4 million clones on record, 95% of them singletons. Roughly 0.13% of the sample is taken by the ten largest. The specimen was naive CD4+ T cells sorted from blood. This specimen's cell subset or site label, per the study, means: CD45RA+ positively selected. These receptors came from a man aged 18 to 30 in good health.

The V call is TRBV9, the J call TRBJ2-1; 8 bases line up with TRBD1. J gave up 2 bases and V 4 bases, and 8 bases lay outside the gene matches. Germline lookup yields CDR1 SGDLS and CDR2 YYNGEE. This CDR3 is built from 16 residues. The CDR3 spells CASSLTTGATYNEQFF. As DNA, the CDR3 is TGTGCCAGCAGCCTTACGACAGGGGCTACCTACAATGAGCAGTTCTTC.

This chain uses TRBV6-5 with TRBJ2-7, with no clear D. Germline V CDR1 and CDR2: MNHEY, SVGAGI. The length of the CDR3 is 13 residues. V was trimmed by 7 bases and J by 6 bases, leaving 16 bases between them. CDR3 loop: CASTHPEATEQYF. As DNA, the CDR3 is TGTGCCAGCACCCACCCTGAGGCCACCGAGCAGTACTTC.

The chain links TRBV9 to TRBJ1-1; D is unclear. The V gene lost 0 bases and the J gene lost 10 bases, with 16 bases spanning the gap. Germline values: CDR1 SGDLS, CDR2 YYNGEE. This CDR3 is built from 14 residues. The CDR3 sequence is CASSVGGLSSAAFF. CDR3 nucleotides: TGTGCCAGCAGCGTAGGGGGTCTAAGTTCGGCAGCTTTCTTT.

With regard to this clone: This sample also contains other DNA sequences that code for the same CDR3. The chain recombines TRBV5-1 with TRBJ2-1; TRBD1 matches 10 bases. Trimming removed 4 bases from V and 6 bases from J; junction bases left unmatched: 4. Per the germline V gene, CDR1 is SGHRS and CDR2 is YFSETQ. The CDR3 sequence is 14 residues long. The DNA for the CDR3 is TGCGCCAGCAGCCGGACAGGGGGTTCCAATGAGCAGTTCTTC. It is translated as CASSRTGGSNEQFF.

The chain recombines TRBV29-1 with TRBJ1-1; D not resolved. The CDR3 length is 13 residues. V shed 3 bases and J shed 4 bases, with 12 bases lying between them. Germline CDR1 reads SQVTM; CDR2 reads ANQGSEA. The CDR3 DNA follows: TGCAGCGTTGATTTGGCGGTGGGCACTGAAGCTTTCTTT. This encodes CSVDLAVGTEAFF. The variable domain in full, with the rest retrieved from reference TRBV29-1 and TRBJ1-1, is SAVISQKPSRDICQRGTSLTIQCQVDSQVTMMFWYRQQPGQSLTLIATANQGSEATYESGFVIDKFPISRPNLTFSTLTVSNMSPEDSSIYLCSVDLAVGTEAFFGQGTRLTVV.

In this sample, this clone turned up once. The chain carries TRBV7-2 and TRBJ2-3; 14 nucleotides line up with TRBD2. Trimming removed 4 bases from V and 5 bases from J; junction bases left unmatched: 8. The germline CDR1 and CDR2 sequences are SGHTA and FQGNSA. CDR3 length equals 17 residues. CDR3 sequence reads: CASSSQGTSGSGDTQYF. The CDR3 DNA is TGTGCCAGCAGCTCCCAAGGGACTAGCGGGAGTGGAGATACGCAGTATTTT.

Written as DNA, the CDR3 is TGTGCCAGCAGTACGAGTCAAGCTTTCTTT. This translates into CASSTSQAFF. V gene TRBV11-2 combines with J gene TRBJ1-1, with D unresolved. The CDR3 runs 10 residues. Germline V gives CDR1 SGHAT, CDR2 FQNNGV. The V and J ends lost 6 bases and 9 bases respectively, with 8 bases between them.

The chain combines TRBV6-5 with TRBJ2-6; D is undetermined. CDR1 and CDR2 (germline): MNHEY, SVGAGI. The CDR3 sequence is 15 residues long. Trimming cost V 5 bases and J 2 bases, with 10 bases left between them. In DNA, the CDR3 is TGTGCCAGCAGTCCCGCATGGGCTGGGGCCAACGTCCTGACTTTC. Protein: CASSPAWAGANVLTF.